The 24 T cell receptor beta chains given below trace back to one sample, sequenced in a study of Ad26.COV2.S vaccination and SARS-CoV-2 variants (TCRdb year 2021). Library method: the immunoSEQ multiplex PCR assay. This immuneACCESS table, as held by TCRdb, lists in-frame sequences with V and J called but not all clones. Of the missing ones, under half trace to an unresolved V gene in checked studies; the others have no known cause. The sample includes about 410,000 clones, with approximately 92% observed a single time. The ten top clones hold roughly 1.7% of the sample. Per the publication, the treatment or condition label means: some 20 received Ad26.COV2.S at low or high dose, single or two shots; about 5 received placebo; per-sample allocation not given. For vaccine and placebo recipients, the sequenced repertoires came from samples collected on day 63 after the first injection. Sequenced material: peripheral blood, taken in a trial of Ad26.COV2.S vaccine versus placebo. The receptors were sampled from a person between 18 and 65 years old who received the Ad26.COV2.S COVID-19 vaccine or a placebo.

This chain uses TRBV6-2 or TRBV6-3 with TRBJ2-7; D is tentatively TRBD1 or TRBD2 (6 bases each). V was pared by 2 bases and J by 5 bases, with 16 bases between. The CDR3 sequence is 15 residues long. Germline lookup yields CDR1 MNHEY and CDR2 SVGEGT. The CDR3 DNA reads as TGTGCCAGCAGTTACCCTCCAGCAGGGGAGGACGAGCAGTACTTC. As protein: CASSYPPAGEDEQYF.

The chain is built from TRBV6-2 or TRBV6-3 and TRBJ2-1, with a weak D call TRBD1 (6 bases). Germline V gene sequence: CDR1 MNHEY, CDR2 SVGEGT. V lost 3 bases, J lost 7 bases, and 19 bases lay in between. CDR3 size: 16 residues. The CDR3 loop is CASSYHLGGSWNEQFF. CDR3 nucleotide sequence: TGTGCCAGCAGTTATCATCTTGGGGGCTCTTGGAATGAGCAGTTCTTC.

DNA for the CDR3: TGTGCCAGCAGCGTAGTCTCGACAGGGCTTTTTGAGCAGTTCTTC. It yields the protein CASSVVSTGLFEQFF. This chain links TRBV9 with TRBJ2-1, with 7 bases identical to TRBD1. This CDR3 spans 15 amino acids. Germline values: CDR1 SGDLS, CDR2 YYNGEE. Trimming removed 0 bases from V and 9 bases from J; junction bases left unmatched: 9.

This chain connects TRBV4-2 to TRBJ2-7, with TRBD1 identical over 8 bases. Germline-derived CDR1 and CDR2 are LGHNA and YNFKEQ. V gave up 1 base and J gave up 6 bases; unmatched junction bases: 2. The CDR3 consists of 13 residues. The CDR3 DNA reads TGTGCCAGCAGCCAAGCCGGGACAGGCGAGCAGTACTTC. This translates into CASSQAGTGEQYF.

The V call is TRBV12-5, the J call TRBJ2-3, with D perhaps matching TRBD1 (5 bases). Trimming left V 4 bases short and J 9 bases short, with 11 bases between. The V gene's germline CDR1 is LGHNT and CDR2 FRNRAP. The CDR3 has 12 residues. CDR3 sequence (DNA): TGTGCTAGTGGTTCTCCCCCAGGGACGCAGTATTTT. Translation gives CASGSPPGTQYF.

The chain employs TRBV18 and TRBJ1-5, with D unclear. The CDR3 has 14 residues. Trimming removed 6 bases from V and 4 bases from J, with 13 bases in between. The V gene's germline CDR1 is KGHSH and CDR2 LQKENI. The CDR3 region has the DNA TGTGCCAGCTCTCCCGATAAGGGAAATCAGCCCCAGCATTTT. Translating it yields CASSPDKGNQPQHF. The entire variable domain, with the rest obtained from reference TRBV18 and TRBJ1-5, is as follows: NAGVMQNPRHLVRRRGQEARLRCSPMKGHSHVYWYRQLPEEGLKFMVYLQKENIIDESGMPKERFSAEFPKEGPSILRIQQVVRGDSAAYFCASSPDKGNQPQHFGDGTRLSIL.

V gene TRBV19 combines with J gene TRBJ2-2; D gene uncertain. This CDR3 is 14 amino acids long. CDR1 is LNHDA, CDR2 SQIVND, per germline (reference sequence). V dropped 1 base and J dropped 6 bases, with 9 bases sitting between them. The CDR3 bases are TGTGCCAGTAGTATAGTAAGCCACGCCGGGGAGCTGTTTTTT. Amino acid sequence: CASSIVSHAGELFF.

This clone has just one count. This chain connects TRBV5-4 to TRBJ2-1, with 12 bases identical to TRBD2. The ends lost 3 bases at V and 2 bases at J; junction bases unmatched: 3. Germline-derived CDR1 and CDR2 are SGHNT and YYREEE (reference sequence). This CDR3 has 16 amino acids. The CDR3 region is CASSSTSGGPYNEQFF. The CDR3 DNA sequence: TGTGCCAGCAGCTCGACTAGCGGGGGACCCTACAATGAGCAGTTCTTC.

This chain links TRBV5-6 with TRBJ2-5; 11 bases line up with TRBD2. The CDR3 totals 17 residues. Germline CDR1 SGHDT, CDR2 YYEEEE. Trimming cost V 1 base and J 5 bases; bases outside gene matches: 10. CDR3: CASSLISGGASRETQYF. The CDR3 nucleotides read TGTGCCAGCAGCTTGATTAGCGGGGGGGCCAGTCGGGAGACCCAGTACTTC.

The CDR3 DNA follows: TGTGCCAGCAGCGTACACGGGTTGAGTGACACCGGGGAGCTGTTTTTT. This encodes CASSVHGLSDTGELFF. The rearrangement uses TRBV9 and TRBJ2-2; D gene uncertain. Germline CDR1 SGDLS, CDR2 YYNGEE. V lost 1 base and J lost 3, with 13 bases in between. The CDR3 consists of 16 residues.

CDR3 region: CASSHQPGQGQETQYF. CDR3 nucleotide sequence: TGTGCCAGCAGCCATCAACCGGGACAGGGTCAAGAGACCCAGTACTTC. This chain joins TRBV16 and TRBJ2-5; 9 nucleotides agree with TRBD1. V was clipped by 3 bases and J by 2 bases; unmatched bases: 7. This CDR3 is 16 amino acids long. The germline V gene encodes CDR1 KGHSY and CDR2 FQNENV.

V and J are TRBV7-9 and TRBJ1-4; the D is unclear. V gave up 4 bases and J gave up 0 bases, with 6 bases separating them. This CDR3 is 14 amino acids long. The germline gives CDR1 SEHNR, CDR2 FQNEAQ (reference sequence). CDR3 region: CASSSWATNEKLFF. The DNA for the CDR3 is TGTGCCAGCAGCTCCTGGGCAACTAATGAAAAACTGTTTTTT.

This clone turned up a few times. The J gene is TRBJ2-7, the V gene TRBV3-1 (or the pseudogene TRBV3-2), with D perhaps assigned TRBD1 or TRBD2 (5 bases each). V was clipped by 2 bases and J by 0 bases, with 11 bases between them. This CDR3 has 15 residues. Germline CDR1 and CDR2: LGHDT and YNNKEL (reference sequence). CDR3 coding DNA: TGTGCCAGCAGCCAACCGGGGACCAGCTCCTACGAGCAGTACTTC. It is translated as CASSQPGTSSYEQYF.

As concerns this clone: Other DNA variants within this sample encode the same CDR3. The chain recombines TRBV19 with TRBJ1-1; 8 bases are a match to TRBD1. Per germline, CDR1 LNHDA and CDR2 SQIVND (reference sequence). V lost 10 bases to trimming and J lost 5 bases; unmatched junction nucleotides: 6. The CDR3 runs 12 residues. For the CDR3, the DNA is TGTGCCACTGGACAGGGTGGAACTGAAGCTTTCTTT. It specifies CATGQGGTEAFF. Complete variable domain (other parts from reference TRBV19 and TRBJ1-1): DGGITQSPKYLFRKEGQNVTLSCEQNLNHDAMYWYRQDPGQGLRLIYYSQIVNDFQKGDIAEGYSVSREKKESFPLTVTSAQKNPTAFYLCATGQGGTEAFFGQGTRLTVV.

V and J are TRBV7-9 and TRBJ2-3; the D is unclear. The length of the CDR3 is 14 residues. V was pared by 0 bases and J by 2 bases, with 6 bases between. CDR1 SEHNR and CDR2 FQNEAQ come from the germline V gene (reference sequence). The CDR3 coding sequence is TGTGCCAGCAGCTTAGCGCAGGCCACAGATACGCAGTATTTT. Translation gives CASSLAQATDTQYF.

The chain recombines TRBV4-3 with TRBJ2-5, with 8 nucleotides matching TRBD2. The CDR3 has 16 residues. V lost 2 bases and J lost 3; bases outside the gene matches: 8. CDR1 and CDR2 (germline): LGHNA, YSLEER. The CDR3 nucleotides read TGCGCCAGCAGCCAAATCGGCCGGGGGGGCGAAGAGACCCAGTACTTC. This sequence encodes CASSQIGRGGEETQYF.

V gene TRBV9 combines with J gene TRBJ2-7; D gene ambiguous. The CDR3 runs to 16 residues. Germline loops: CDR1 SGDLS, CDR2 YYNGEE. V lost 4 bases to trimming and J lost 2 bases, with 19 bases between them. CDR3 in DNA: TGTGCCAGCAGCCCAAACCCAGAGACCCTCACCTACGAGCAGTACTTC. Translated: CASSPNPETLTYEQYF.

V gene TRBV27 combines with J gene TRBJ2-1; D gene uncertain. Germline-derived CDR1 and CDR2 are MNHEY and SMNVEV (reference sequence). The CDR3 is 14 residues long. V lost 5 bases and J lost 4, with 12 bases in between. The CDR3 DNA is TGTGCCAGCAGTGGGTCCACAAGATACAATGAGCAGTTCTTC. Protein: CASSGSTRYNEQFF.

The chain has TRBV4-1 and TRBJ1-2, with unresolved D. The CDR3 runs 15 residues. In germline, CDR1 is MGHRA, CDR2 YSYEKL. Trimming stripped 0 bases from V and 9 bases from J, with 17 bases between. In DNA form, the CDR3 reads TGCGCCAGCAGCCAAGATCTGCGCCCTCTGGGGAGCTACACCTTC. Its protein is CASSQDLRPLGSYTF.

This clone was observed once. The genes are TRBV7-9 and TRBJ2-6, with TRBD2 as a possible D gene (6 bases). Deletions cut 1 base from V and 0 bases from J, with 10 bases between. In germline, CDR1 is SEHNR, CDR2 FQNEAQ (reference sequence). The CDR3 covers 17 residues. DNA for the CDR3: TGTGCCAGCAGCTTAGGGCGGGGCTTCTCTGGGGCCAACGTCCTGACTTTC. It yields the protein CASSLGRGFSGANVLTF.

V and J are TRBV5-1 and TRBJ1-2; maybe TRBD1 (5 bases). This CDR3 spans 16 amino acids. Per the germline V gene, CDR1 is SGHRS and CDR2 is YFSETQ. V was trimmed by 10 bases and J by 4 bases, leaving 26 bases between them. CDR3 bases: TGCGCCCGGTCTTATCAGTCCGGGACGGTTAGCTATGGCTACACCTTC. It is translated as CARSYQSGTVSYGYTF.

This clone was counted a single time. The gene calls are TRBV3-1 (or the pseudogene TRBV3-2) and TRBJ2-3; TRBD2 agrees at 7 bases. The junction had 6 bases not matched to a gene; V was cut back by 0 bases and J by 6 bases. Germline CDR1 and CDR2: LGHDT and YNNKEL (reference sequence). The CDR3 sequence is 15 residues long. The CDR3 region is CASSQDAMTSDTQYF. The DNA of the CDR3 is TGTGCCAGCAGCCAAGATGCCATGACTAGCGATACGCAGTATTTT.

The CDR3 nucleotides are TGTGCCAGCAGCCTTCGACTAGCGCAAACATCAGATACGCAGTATTTT. Residues: CASSLRLAQTSDTQYF. The chain carries TRBV7-9 and TRBJ2-3; 8 nucleotides match TRBD2. The CDR3 is made up of 16 amino acids. Trimming took 5 bases from V and 4 from J; bases not matched to a gene: 11. CDR1 is SEHNR and CDR2 is FQNEAQ in the germline V gene (reference sequence). Looking up the rest from reference TRBV7-9 and TRBJ2-3 gives the full variable domain: DTGVSQNPRHKITKRGQNVTFRCDPISEHNRLYWYRQTLGQGPEFLTYFQNEAQLEKSRLLSDRFSAERPKGSFSTLEIQRTEQGDSAMYLCASSLRLAQTSDTQYFGPGTRLTVL.

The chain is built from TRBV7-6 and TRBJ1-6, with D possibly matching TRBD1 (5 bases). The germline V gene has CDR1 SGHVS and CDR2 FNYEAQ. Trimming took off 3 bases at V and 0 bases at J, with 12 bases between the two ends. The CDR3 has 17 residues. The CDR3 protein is CASSFRVKSSYNSPLHF. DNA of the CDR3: TGTGCCAGCAGCTTCAGGGTGAAGAGCTCCTATAATTCACCCCTCCACTTT.